What follows are 12 T cell receptor beta chains derived from one specimen sequenced in a study of T cell repertoires in cytomegalovirus infection. TCRdb fed the reads into MiXCR, producing one record per CDR3 protein. This repertoire shows 250,000 or so distinct CDR3 sequences, 9% to 15% found once; its top ten account for under 2%. Sequencing was performed on PBMCs. These receptors originate from a human donor in good health (CMV status not recorded). Some clones in this sample may be carry-over from other donors' samples.

V is TRBV7-2 and J is TRBJ1-2, with 7 bases fitting TRBD1. Germline V CDR1 and CDR2: SGHTA, FQGNSA. The junction had 15 bases not matched to a gene; V was cut back by 7 bases and J by 4 bases. CDR3 length: 16 residues. The CDR3 DNA sequence: TGTGCCAGCATCCTAGGAGGGAGACAGGGAGGCTATGGCTACACCTTC. Translating gives CASILGGRQGGYGYTF.

This clonotype was seen repeatedly, ten times or more. One end of the junction varies from germline; a read error may be responsible. V and J are TRBV6-1 and TRBJ2-7; D unresolved. Germline CDR1 and CDR2: MNHNS and SASEGT. The CDR3 consists of 12 residues. CDR3 nucleotides: TGTGCCAGCAGTTCCCCCTCCAACGAGCAGTACTTC. Translated, it gives CASSSPSNEQYF.

This clonotype was seen ten or more times. The CDR3 DNA reads as TGTGCCAGTAGTATCCCCCCGGGAGGTCGGAATGAGCAGTTCTTC. It codes for CASSIPPGGRNEQFF. The rearrangement uses TRBV19 and TRBJ2-1, with 7 bases that match TRBD2. This CDR3 is 15 amino acids long. Losses at the gene ends were 3 bases for V and 7 bases for J; bases not matched to a gene: 9. Germline V gives CDR1 LNHDA, CDR2 SQIVND (reference sequence).

This clonotype was detected a few times. The rearrangement links TRBV6-2 or TRBV6-3 to TRBJ2-7, with TRBD2 matching over 7 bases. CDR1 is MNHEY and CDR2 is SVGEGT in the germline V gene. The length of the CDR3 is 15 residues. J gave up 7 bases and V 2 bases, and 11 bases lay outside the gene matches. CDR3 coding DNA: TGTGCCAGCAGTTACCTCCAGCGGGAAGTTGGAGAGCAGTACTTC. Residues: CASSYLQREVGEQYF.

This chain links TRBV18 with TRBJ2-2; 11 bases match TRBD2. This CDR3 region has 16 residues. Germline loops: CDR1 KGHSH, CDR2 LQKENI. The ends lost 1 base at V and 5 bases at J; junction bases unmatched: 3. The CDR3 loop reads CASSPLGLADTGELFF. The CDR3 DNA reads as TGTGCCAGCTCACCACTGGGACTAGCGGATACCGGGGAGCTGTTTTTT. The complete variable domain, with remaining parts taken from reference TRBV18 and TRBJ2-2, reads NAGVMQNPRHLVRRRGQEARLRCSPMKGHSHVYWYRQLPEEGLKFMVYLQKENIIDESGMPKERFSAEFPKEGPSILRIQQVVRGDSAAYFCASSPLGLADTGELFFGEGSRLTVL.

This clonotype appeared a few times. This chain uses TRBV14 with TRBJ2-7; a possible D gene is TRBD2 (6 bases). The V end was cut by 1 base, the J end by 3 bases, with 7 bases between. The germline V gene encodes CDR1 SGHDN and CDR2 FVKESK. The length of the CDR3 is 13 residues. CDR3 DNA sequence: TGTGCCAGCAGCCAAGTCGGGGGCTACGAGCAGTACTTC. Translating gives CASSQVGGYEQYF.

The rearrangement links TRBV19 to TRBJ2-1; D might be TRBD2 (6 bases). The CDR3 is 13 residues long. The V end lost 4 bases, the J end lost 5 bases, and 9 bases lay between the germline ends. CDR1 and CDR2 (germline): LNHDA, SQIVND (reference sequence). Here the CDR3 reads CASSSGTNNEQFF. The CDR3 region has the DNA TGTGCCAGTAGTAGCGGGACGAACAATGAGCAGTTCTTC.

This clonotype showed up many times. The V and J genes are TRBV12-3 or TRBV12-4 and TRBJ2-5, with no clear D. The length of the CDR3 is 14 residues. V dropped 4 bases and J dropped 0 bases, with 9 bases sitting between them. The CDR3 nucleotides read TGTGCCAGCAGTTCACAGAGTTACCAAGAGACCCAGTACTTC. Residues: CASSSQSYQETQYF.

Only a few counts were recorded for this clonotype. V and J are TRBV6-2 or TRBV6-3 and TRBJ2-3, with TRBD2 matching 9 bases. Germline CDR1 MNHEY, CDR2 SVGEGT. CDR3 length equals 15 residues. Trimming at V came to 4 bases and at J to 2 bases, leaving 4 bases not matched to a gene. The DNA of the CDR3 is TGTGCCAGCAGTTGGACTAGCGAAAACACAGATACGCAGTATTTT. Amino acid sequence: CASSWTSENTDTQYF.

This clonotype was observed a handful of times. The V call is TRBV5-1, the J call TRBJ2-1; 8 bases are shared with TRBD2. The CDR3 is made up of 15 amino acids. After removal of 2 bases from V and 8 bases from J, the junction contained 9 bases not matched to a gene. Germline CDR1 SGHRS, CDR2 YFSETQ. CDR3 coding DNA: TGCGCCAGCAGCTTATCCGGGACTAGGATCCATGAGCAGTTCTTC. Protein: CASSLSGTRIHEQFF.

This chain links TRBV28 with TRBJ2-7; TRBD1 agrees at 9 bases. V lost 1 base to trimming and J lost 3 bases; unmatched junction nucleotides: 10. The CDR3 is 17 residues long. Per germline, CDR1 MDHEN and CDR2 SYDVKM. The CDR3 DNA sequence: TGTGCCAGCAGTTTATCGTCTTTGGGGACAGGGAACTACGAGCAGTACTTC. Protein product: CASSLSSLGTGNYEQYF. The entire variable domain, with the rest obtained from reference TRBV28 and TRBJ2-7, is as follows: DVKVTQSSRYLVKRTGEKVFLECVQDMDHENMFWYRQDPGLGLRLIYFSYDVKMKEKGDIPEGYSVSREKKERFSLILESASTNQTSMYLCASSLSSLGTGNYEQYFGPGTRLTVT.

This clonotype occurred many times. V and J are TRBV28 and TRBJ2-1; 12 bases map to TRBD2. There are 13 residues in the CDR3. Germline CDR1 MDHEN, CDR2 SYDVKM. V gave up 8 bases and J gave up 7 bases; unmatched junction bases: 3. Here the CDR3 reads CASFGLAGNEQFF. The CDR3 bases are TGTGCCAGCTTTGGACTAGCGGGAAATGAGCAGTTCTTC.